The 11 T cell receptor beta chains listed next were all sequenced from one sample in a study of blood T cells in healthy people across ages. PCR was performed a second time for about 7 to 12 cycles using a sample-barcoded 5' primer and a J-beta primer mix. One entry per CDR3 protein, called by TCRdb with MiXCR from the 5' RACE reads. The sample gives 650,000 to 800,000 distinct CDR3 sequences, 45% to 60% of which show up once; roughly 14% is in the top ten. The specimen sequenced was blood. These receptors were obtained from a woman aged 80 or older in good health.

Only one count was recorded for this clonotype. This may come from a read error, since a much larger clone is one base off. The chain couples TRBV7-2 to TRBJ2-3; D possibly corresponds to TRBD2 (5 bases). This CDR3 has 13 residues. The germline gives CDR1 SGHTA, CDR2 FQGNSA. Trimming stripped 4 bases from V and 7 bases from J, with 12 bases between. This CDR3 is CASSSGTSNTQYF. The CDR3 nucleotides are TGTGCCAGCAGCTCGGGAACGTCGAATACGCAGTATTTT.

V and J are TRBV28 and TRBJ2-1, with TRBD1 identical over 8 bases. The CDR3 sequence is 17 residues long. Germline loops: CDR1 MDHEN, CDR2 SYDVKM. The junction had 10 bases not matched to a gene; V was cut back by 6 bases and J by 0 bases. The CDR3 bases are TGTGCCAGCAGCCCCTCATTAGGACAGGGCTCCTACAATGAGCAGTTCTTC. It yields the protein CASSPSLGQGSYNEQFF. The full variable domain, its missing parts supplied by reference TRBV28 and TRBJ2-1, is DVKVTQSSRYLVKRTGEKVFLECVQDMDHENMFWYRQDPGLGLRLIYFSYDVKMKEKGDIPEGYSVSREKKERFSLILESASTNQTSMYLCASSPSLGQGSYNEQFFGPGTRLTVL.

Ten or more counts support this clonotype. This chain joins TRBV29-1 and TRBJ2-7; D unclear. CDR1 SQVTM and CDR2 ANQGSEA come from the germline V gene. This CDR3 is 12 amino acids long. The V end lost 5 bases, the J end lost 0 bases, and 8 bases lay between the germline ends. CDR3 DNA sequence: TGCAGCGTTCTTTCCTCCTCCTACGAGCAGTACTTC. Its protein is CSVLSSSYEQYF.

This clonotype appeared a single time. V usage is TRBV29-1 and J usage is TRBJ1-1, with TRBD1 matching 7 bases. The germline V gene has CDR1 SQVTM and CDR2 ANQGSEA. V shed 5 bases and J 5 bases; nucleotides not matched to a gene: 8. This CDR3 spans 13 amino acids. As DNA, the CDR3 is TGCAGCGTTAAAGGGGGCGTGGGGACTGAAGCTTTCTTT. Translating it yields CSVKGGVGTEAFF.

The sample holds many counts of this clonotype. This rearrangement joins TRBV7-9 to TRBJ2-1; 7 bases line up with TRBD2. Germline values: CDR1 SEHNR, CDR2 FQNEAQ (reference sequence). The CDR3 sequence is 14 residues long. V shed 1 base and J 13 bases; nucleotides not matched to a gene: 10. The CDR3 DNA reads TGTGCCAGCAGCTTAGACGCAGCGGGAACGTATCAGTTCTTC. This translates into CASSLDAAGTYQFF.

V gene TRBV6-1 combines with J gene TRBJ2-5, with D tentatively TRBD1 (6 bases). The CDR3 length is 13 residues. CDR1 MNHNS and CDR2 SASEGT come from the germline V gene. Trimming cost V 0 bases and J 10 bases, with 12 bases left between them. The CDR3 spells CASSEAWDMGQYF. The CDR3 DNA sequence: TGTGCCAGCAGTGAAGCGTGGGACATGGGCCAGTACTTC.

CDR3 nucleotide sequence: TGCAGTGCTAGCCCTACGGGACTAGCAGAAGACAATGAGCAGTTCTTC. It encodes CSASPTGLAEDNEQFF. V usage is TRBV20-1 and J usage is TRBJ2-1; 9 bases match TRBD2. V shed 3 bases, J shed 5 bases, and the junction held 11 bases outside the gene matches. The V gene's germline CDR1 is DFQATT and CDR2 SNEGSKA (reference sequence). This CDR3 is built from 16 residues.

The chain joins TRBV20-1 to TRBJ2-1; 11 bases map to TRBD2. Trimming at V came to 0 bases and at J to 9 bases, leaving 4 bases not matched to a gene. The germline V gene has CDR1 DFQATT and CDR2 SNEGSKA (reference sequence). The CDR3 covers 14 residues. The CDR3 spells CSAREGSGRGEQFF. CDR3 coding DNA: TGCAGTGCTAGAGAGGGTAGCGGGAGGGGTGAGCAGTTCTTC.

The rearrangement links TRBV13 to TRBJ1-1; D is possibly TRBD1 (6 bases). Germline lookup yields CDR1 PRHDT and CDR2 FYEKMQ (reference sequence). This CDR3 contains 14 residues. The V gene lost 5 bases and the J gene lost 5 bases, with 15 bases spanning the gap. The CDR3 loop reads CASSQVRGQTEAFF. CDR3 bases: TGTGCCAGCAGCCAGGTCCGGGGGCAAACTGAAGCTTTCTTT.

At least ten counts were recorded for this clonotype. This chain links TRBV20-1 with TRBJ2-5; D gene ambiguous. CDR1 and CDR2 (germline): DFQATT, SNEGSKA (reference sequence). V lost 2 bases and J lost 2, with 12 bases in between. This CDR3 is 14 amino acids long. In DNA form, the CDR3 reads TGCAGTGCTAGAATGGCCAACCTACAAGAGACCCAGTACTTC. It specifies CSARMANLQETQYF.

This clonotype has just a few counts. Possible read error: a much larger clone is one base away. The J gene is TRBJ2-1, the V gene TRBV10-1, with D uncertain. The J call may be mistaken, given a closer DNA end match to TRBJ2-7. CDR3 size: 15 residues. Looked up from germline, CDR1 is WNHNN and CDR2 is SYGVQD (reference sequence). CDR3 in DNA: TGCGCCAGCAGTGAGTCAAGTAGCTCCTACAATGAGCAGTACTTC. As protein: CASSESSSSYNEQYF.